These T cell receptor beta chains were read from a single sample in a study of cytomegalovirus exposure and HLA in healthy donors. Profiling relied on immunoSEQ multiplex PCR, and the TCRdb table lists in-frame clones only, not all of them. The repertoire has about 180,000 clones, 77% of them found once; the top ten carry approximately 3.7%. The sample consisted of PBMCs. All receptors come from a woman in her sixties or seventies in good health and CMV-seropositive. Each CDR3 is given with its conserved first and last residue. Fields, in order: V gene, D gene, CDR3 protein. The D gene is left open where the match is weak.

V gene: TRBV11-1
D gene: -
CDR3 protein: CASSPSGRGLGTGELFF

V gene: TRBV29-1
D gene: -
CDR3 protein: CSVQDSNQPQHF

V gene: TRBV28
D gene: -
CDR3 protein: CASSPSGVKLFF

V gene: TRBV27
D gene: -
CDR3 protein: CASSFPGANGLTF

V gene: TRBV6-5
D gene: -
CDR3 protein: CASSLAGGQPQHF

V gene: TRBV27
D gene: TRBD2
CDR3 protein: CASSLHSSGVAYNEQFF

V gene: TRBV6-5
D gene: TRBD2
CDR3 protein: CASSYRTSGGGNEQFF

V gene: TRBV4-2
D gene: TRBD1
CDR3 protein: CASSQVGTGAYGYTF

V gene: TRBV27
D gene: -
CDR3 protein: CASSLDSLGKLFF

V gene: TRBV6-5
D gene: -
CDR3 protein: CASSYSSLTANSPLHF

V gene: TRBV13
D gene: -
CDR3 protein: CASSLRYSDEQYF

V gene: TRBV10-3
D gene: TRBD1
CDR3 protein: CASSKQGEEGFF

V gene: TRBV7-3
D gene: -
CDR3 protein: CASSRRRTGRAGELFF

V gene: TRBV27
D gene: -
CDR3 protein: CASRQLLRGNYGYTF

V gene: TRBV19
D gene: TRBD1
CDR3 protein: CASHSFRTGLPSNQPQHF

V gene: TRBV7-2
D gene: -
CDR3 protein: CASSLDSVQPQYF

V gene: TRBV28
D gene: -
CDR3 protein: CASSLFVGGYNEQFF

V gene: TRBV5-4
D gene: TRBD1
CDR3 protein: CASSTRDRVGNEQFF

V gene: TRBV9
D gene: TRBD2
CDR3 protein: CASSASGLSYEQYF

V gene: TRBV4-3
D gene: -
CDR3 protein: CASSQGGGGANEKLFF

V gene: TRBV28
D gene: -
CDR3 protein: CASTLRVNQPQHF

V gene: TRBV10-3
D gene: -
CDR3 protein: CAISELGGEAFF

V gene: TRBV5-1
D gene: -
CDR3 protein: CASSAGSIGDTQYF

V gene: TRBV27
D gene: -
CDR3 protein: CASRLKPTGANVLTF

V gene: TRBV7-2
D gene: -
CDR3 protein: CASSLSGGAEKLFF

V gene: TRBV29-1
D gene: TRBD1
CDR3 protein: CSAPFPDRAVDTQYF

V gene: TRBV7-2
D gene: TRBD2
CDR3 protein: CASSPRTSGFYNEQFF

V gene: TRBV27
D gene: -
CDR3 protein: CASSPRTGSRYGYTF

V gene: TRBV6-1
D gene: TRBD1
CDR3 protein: CASRETGTGDYNEQFF

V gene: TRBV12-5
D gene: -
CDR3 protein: CASGLGREHQETQYF

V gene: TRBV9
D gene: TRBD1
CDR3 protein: CASSASQGVQYGYTF

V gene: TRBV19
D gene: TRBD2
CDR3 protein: CASSPAGQPSNEQFF

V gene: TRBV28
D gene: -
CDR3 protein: CASSSSRAFF

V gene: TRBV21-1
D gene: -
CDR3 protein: CASSGQTNTEAFF

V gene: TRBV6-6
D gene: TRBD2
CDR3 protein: CASSFGTSSTYEQYF

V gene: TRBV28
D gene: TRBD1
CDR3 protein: CASSYRTGGFYGYTF

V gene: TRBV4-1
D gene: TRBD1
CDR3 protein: CASSQGQGPLNTEAFF

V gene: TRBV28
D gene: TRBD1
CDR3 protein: CASSLEQGYGNTIYF

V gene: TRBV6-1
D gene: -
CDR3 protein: CASGANWGGDGYTF

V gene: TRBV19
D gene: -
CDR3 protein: CASSPWRAPAVEQYF

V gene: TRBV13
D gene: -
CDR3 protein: CASSSGVEQFF

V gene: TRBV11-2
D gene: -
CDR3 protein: CASSPTTDSWWTEAFF

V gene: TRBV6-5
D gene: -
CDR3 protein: CASSYQVSGELFF

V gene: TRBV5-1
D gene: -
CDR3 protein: CASSLRGRTEAFF

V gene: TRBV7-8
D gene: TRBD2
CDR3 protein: CASSMTSGIYEQYF

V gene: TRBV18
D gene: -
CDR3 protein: CASSPQSFGHYSNQPQHF

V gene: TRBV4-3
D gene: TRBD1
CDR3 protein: CASSQGYWTGPSYEQYF

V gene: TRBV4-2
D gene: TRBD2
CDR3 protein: CASSQALAGLYNEQFF

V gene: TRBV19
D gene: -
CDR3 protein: CATQPPQGGDQPQHF

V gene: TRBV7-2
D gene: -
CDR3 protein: CASSLEQAHGYEQYF

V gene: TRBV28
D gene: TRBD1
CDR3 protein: CASSSPRGRDRGSYEQYF

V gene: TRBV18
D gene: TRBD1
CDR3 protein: CASSPLGTGEKLFF

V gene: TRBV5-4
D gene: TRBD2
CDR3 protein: CASSLSNNNAREDF